This T cell receptor beta chain is from a study of blood T cell repertoires in COVID-19 (TCRdb year 2020). Some background on the complete study: For ImmuneRACE Cohort 3, a participant was defined as recovered based on two consecutive negative NP/OP PCR tests, clearance by a healthcare professional, or resolution of symptoms. Collaborator samples came from the United States, Italy and Spain and covered acute and convalescent phases of COVID-19. The material from the prospective study consisted of cDNA or gDNA derived from T cells, B-cell-depleted T cells, or PBMCs. Subjects who had been exposed to COVID-19, were actively infected with it, or had recovered from it provided the deeply sampled blood TCRbeta repertoires that made up the dataset. The repertoires were released in a freely available public database intended as a resource for research on the immune response to SARS-CoV-2. Samples came from the ongoing ImmuneRACE study (first 160 participants) plus 1,254 subjects from 6 global collaborators. A de-identified subject ID, COVID-19 status, age in years and sex were almost always included in the sample metadata. Where HLA class I and class II types were available, the types were taken from metadata supplied by the sample provider, not from assay-based typing.

For this clone: Its antigen is currently not known. There are no base qualities to consult, and no much larger clone falls within one base.

Points the paper makes about the study in general: The amount of clinical and demographic metadata varied by source and participant and was provided uncurated.

Participants in the prospective study were enrolled through a virtual design, were aged 18 to 89 years, and lived in approximately 25 United States geographic areas. To assign participants to cohorts, the prospective study relied on clinical history that participants themselves reported in a screening survey and a study questionnaire. In the prospective study, whole blood, serum and a nasopharyngeal or oropharyngeal swab were collected from each participant by mobile phlebotomists. Participants in the prospective study had the option to provide additional blood draws and questionnaires over a roughly 2-month period. Before DNA extraction, prospective study blood samples were shipped either frozen or at room temperature. TCRbeta CDR3 regions were amplified from genomic DNA using the immunoSEQ Assay, a bias-controlled multiplex PCR. Concerning the study's data processing: The number of nucleated cells in each sample was estimated by amplification of reference gene primers within the assay. To quantify the absolute abundance of each unique TCRbeta CDR3 rearrangement, sequence reads were collapsed and filtered. For each sample, productive Simpson clonality was calculated as the square root of Simpson's diversity index over productive rearrangements. TCRdb stores this immuneACCESS table with in-frame sequences only. Part of the clones is absent; in the studies checked, under half of the shortfall reflects unresolved V genes, and no reason is known for the rest. The V and J calls and clone size are taken from that table; D and trimming were inferred from the DNA. This sample gives under 200,000 clones in total; less than 80% of them show up just once. Around 19% of the sample comes from the top ten.

The sequenced sample consisted of PBMCs or T cells enriched from blood (not recorded which). This TCR came from a woman in her 70s in a cohort exposed to, infected with or recovered from COVID-19 (not recorded which).

CDR3 sequence: CASSLVQGRFGEQYF. The nucleotide sequence is given as TGCGCCAGCAGCTTGGTACAGGGGCGGTTCGGCGAGCAGTACTTC. The chain is made from TRBV5-1 and TRBJ2-7; 7 middle bases align to TRBD1. As encoded in the germline V gene, CDR1 is SGHRS while CDR2 is YFSETQ. Including the terminal cysteine and phenylalanine, the CDR3 comprises 15 residues. Left in the record is the CDR3 DNA by itself, 45 bases read in frame from the first base. Trimming takes 0 bases off V and 6 bases off J; junction bases not matched to a gene: 9.